These 23 T cell receptor beta chains originate from one sample sequenced in a study of control samples from healthy donors and cancer patients. Some clones are missing from TCRdb's copy, which holds only in-frame ones; the method was immunoSEQ multiplex PCR. The profile shows around 130,000 clones, 85% to 95% of them singletons. Sequencing was performed on blood. Receptors were obtained from a man aged 18-30 years in good health.

V usage is TRBV7-9 and J usage is TRBJ2-7; 10 positions agree with TRBD2. Germline assignment: CDR1 SEHNR and CDR2 FQNEAQ (reference sequence). CDR3 size: 16 residues. The ends lost 4 bases at V and 5 bases at J; junction bases unmatched: 11. CDR3 sequence: CASSSPGLADLDEQYF. CDR3 bases: TGTGCCAGCAGCTCTCCTGGACTAGCGGATCTTGACGAGCAGTACTTC.

CDR3 region: CASGEEGRGIQYF. CDR3 nucleotide sequence: TGTGCCTCCGGGGAGGAGGGGCGGGGCATTCAGTACTTC. This chain uses TRBV2 with TRBJ2-4; tentative D call: TRBD2 (6 bases). Trimming cost V 11 bases and J 9 bases, with 20 bases left between them. The V gene's germline CDR1 is SNHLY and CDR2 FYNNEI. The CDR3 sequence is 13 residues long.

This chain uses TRBV4-1 with TRBJ1-1, with D perhaps matching TRBD1 (5 bases). The CDR3 runs 13 residues. The germline V gene encodes CDR1 MGHRA and CDR2 YSYEKL. V lost 2 bases and J lost 11, with 15 bases in between. The CDR3 loop reads CASSQISLGAAFF. CDR3 sequence (DNA): TGCGCCAGCAGCCAAATCTCACTCGGGGCCGCTTTCTTT.

V and J are TRBV18 and TRBJ2-1; 9 nucleotides line up with TRBD2. Germline V gene lookup returns CDR1 KGHSH and CDR2 LQKENI. The CDR3 is made up of 15 amino acids. V lost 4 bases and J lost 5; bases outside the gene matches: 6. This CDR3 is CASSQPSGDNNEQFF. CDR3 nucleotides: TGTGCCAGCTCACAACCTAGCGGGGATAACAATGAGCAGTTCTTC.

This chain joins TRBV14 and TRBJ2-3; D is possibly TRBD2 (6 bases). The CDR3 loop spans 16 amino acids. V gave up 3 bases and J gave up 5 bases, with 18 bases separating them. Germline-derived CDR1 and CDR2 are SGHDN and FVKESK. CDR3 sequence reads: CASSQDGLPGRDTQYF. In nucleotides, the CDR3 is TGTGCCAGCAGCCAGGACGGACTACCCGGGAGAGATACGCAGTATTTT.

This chain connects TRBV2 to TRBJ2-7, with a weak D call TRBD2 (6 bases). The germline V gene has CDR1 SNHLY and CDR2 FYNNEI. The CDR3 has 13 amino acids. V gave up 5 bases and J gave up 5 bases, with 13 bases separating them. The CDR3 DNA sequence: TGTGCCAGCAGTTCCCAGGGCGGGGACGAGCAGTACTTC. Translating it yields CASSSQGGDEQYF.

This clone was seen more than once but under ten times. Other DNA sequences from this sample encode an identical CDR3 as well. V gene TRBV25-1 combines with J gene TRBJ1-1; unclear D gene. This CDR3 region has 12 residues. V lost 3 bases and J 6 bases, leaving 8 bases between the germline ends. Germline V lookup: CDR1 MGHDK, CDR2 SYGVNS. In DNA, the CDR3 is TGTGCCAGCAGTGATCGGACCCCTGAAGCTTTCTTT. It specifies CASSDRTPEAFF.

The rearrangement links TRBV3-1 (or the pseudogene TRBV3-2) to TRBJ2-3; TRBD2 matches 14 bases. In germline, CDR1 is LGHDT, CDR2 YNNKEL (reference sequence). The CDR3 has 19 amino acids. The V segment lost 2 bases and the J segment 4 bases; nucleotides outside the gene matches: 11. This CDR3 reads CASSQMGRLAGGDADTQYF. Written as DNA, the CDR3 is TGTGCCAGCAGCCAAATGGGCCGACTAGCGGGGGGGGACGCAGATACGCAGTATTTT.

This chain connects TRBV19 to TRBJ1-1, with TRBD1 as a possible D gene (6 bases). Germline CDR1 LNHDA, CDR2 SQIVND (reference sequence). This CDR3 spans 14 amino acids. V shed 5 bases and J shed 1 base, with 11 bases lying between them. The CDR3: CASSGGPTNTEAFF. The CDR3 region has the DNA TGTGCCAGTAGTGGGGGGCCCACGAACACTGAAGCTTTCTTT.

The gene calls are TRBV7-9 and TRBJ1-3; 7 bases are a match to TRBD1. The CDR3 contains 15 residues. The germline V gene has CDR1 SEHNR and CDR2 FQNEAQ (reference sequence). The V gene end was trimmed by 5 bases and the J gene end by 6 bases; junction bases not matched to a gene: 10. CDR3: CASSPPLQGVNTIYF. The DNA for the CDR3 is TGTGCCAGCAGCCCCCCCCTCCAGGGGGTAAACACCATATATTTT.

This clone was counted a single time. The chain employs TRBV5-4 and TRBJ1-2; 8 positions match TRBD1. The junction had 10 bases not matched to a gene; V was cut back by 3 bases and J by 0 bases. This CDR3 is built from 17 residues. In germline, CDR1 is SGHNT, CDR2 YYREEE (reference sequence). DNA for the CDR3: TGTGCCAGCAGCTCGACCGGGACAGGTTATTCTAACTATGGCTACACCTTC. The encoded protein is CASSSTGTGYSNYGYTF. Full variable domain (outside the CDR3, taken from reference TRBV5-4 and TRBJ1-2): ETGVTQSPTHLIKTRGQQVTLRCSSQSGHNTVSWYQQALGQGPQFIFQYYREEENGRGNFPPRFSGLQFPNYSSELNVNALELDDSALYLCASSSTGTGYSNYGYTFGSGTRLTVV.

The CDR3 region is CASAVAYEQYF. The CDR3 coding sequence is TGTGCCAGTGCAGTAGCCTACGAGCAGTACTTC. J is TRBJ2-7 and V is TRBV6-5; D is uncertain. V was clipped by 9 bases and J by 2 bases, with 8 bases between them. Germline V gene lookup returns CDR1 MNHEY and CDR2 SVGAGI. The CDR3 has 11 amino acids.

The V gene is TRBV5-1, the J gene TRBJ1-2; 7 positions agree with TRBD1. The germline V gene has CDR1 SGHRS and CDR2 YFSETQ. With V trimmed by 8 bases and J by 7 bases, 23 bases remained unmatched. CDR3 length equals 17 residues. The CDR3: CASRLPGDVKAGGGYTF. CDR3 sequence (DNA): TGCGCCAGTCGGCTTCCAGGTGACGTCAAGGCAGGGGGTGGCTACACCTTC.

The chain links TRBV6-5 to TRBJ1-1; D remains ambiguous. Between the trimmed V and J ends, which lost 5 bases and 1 base, there was a span of 8 bases. This CDR3 spans 13 amino acids. Germline-derived CDR1 and CDR2 are MNHEY and SVGAGI. The CDR3 loop reads CASSKGENTEAFF. CDR3 sequence (DNA): TGTGCCAGCAGTAAGGGAGAGAACACTGAAGCTTTCTTT.

The rearrangement uses TRBV13 and TRBJ1-1; D is unresolved. V dropped 2 bases and J dropped 3 bases, with 22 bases sitting between them. This CDR3 comprises 18 residues. Germline V gene data show CDR1 as PRHDT and CDR2 as FYEKMQ (reference sequence). Here the CDR3 reads CASSLPPKDGPGDTEAFF. The DNA for the CDR3 is TGTGCCAGCAGCTTACCCCCAAAGGACGGACCTGGGGACACTGAAGCTTTCTTT.

The gene calls are TRBV7-3 and TRBJ2-5; D perhaps matches TRBD1 (6 bases). V was clipped by 3 bases and J by 1 base, with 15 bases between them. Germline CDR1 reads SGHTA; CDR2 reads FQGTGA. The CDR3 runs to 16 residues. This CDR3 reads CASSFLDRSFQETQYF. For the CDR3, the DNA is TGTGCCAGCAGCTTTCTGGACAGAAGTTTCCAAGAGACCCAGTACTTC.

V is TRBV6-1 and J is TRBJ2-7; D call uncertain. Trimming took 2 bases from V and 4 from J, leaving 3 bases between them. This CDR3 is built from 11 residues. Germline V CDR1 and CDR2: MNHNS, SASEGT. The CDR3 DNA is TGTGCCAGCAGTGAAACATACGAGCAGTACTTC. This encodes CASSETYEQYF.

The chain carries TRBV14 and TRBJ1-1; D unclear. The CDR3 is 15 residues long. V was clipped by 1 base and J by 1 base, with 10 bases between them. CDR1 and CDR2 from the germline V gene are SGHDN and FVKESK. CDR3 region: CASSQVEPKNTEAFF. The CDR3 DNA reads TGTGCCAGCAGCCAAGTGGAACCGAAGAACACTGAAGCTTTCTTT.

This clone was seen a single time. This rearrangement joins TRBV7-9 to TRBJ2-1, with a weak D call TRBD2 (6 bases). Germline V CDR1 and CDR2: SEHNR, FQNEAQ (reference sequence). The V gene lost 5 bases and the J gene lost 8 bases, with 19 bases spanning the gap. The CDR3 has 15 amino acids. CDR3 sequence (DNA): TGTGCCAGCAGCATAGGACTAAATTACAATGATGAGCAGTTCTTC. Protein product: CASSIGLNYNDEQFF.

V is TRBV10-1 and J is TRBJ2-2, with 10 positions matching TRBD1. This CDR3 comprises 16 residues. Germline CDR1 reads WNHNN; CDR2 reads SYGVQD (reference sequence). V was pared by 10 bases and J by 6 bases, with 14 bases of the junction left unmatched. The CDR3 nucleotides read TGCGCCACATCTGGGGACAGGGGTTGCCGGGCCGGGGAGCTGTTTTTT. Its protein product is CATSGDRGCRAGELFF.

Only one count was recorded for this clone. V gene TRBV30 combines with J gene TRBJ1-2, with D perhaps matching TRBD1 (6 bases). This CDR3 region has 13 residues. In germline, CDR1 is GTSNPN, CDR2 SVGIG (reference sequence). Between the trimmed V and J ends, which lost 2 bases and 5 bases, there was a span of 12 bases. Here the CDR3 DNA reads TGTGCCTGGAGTCCAGGGGCTCGGTATGGCTACACCTTC. This codes for CAWSPGARYGYTF.

This chain connects TRBV30 to TRBJ1-6, with TRBD1 identical over 9 bases. J lost 9 bases, V lost 0 bases, and 6 bases had no gene match. The germline gives CDR1 GTSNPN, CDR2 SVGIG (reference sequence). The CDR3 contains 15 residues. The CDR3 is CAWSVGQGISSPLHF. The CDR3 DNA reads TGTGCCTGGAGTGTGGGACAGGGCATAAGTTCACCCCTCCACTTT.

This clone was seen a single time. The gene calls are TRBV7-3 and TRBJ1-1, with 8 bases lining up with TRBD1. The J segment lost 0 bases and the V segment lost 3 bases, leaving 0 bases of the junction unmatched. Per the germline V gene, CDR1 is SGHTA and CDR2 is FQGTGA. The CDR3 runs to 14 residues. CDR3 coding DNA: TGTGCCAGCAGCTTGGGACAGGTGAACACTGAAGCTTTCTTT. This translates into CASSLGQVNTEAFF.